What follows is one T cell receptor beta chain and its context. When the RNA was reverse transcribed, random hexamers were used with an input of roughly 0.5 to 1 ug. With immunoSEQ multiplex PCR, TCR beta CDR3 was amplified across 54 Vbeta and 13 Jbeta. MiXCR was run by TCRdb on the immunoSEQ multiplex PCR reads, yielding one entry per CDR3 protein. This table has about 60,000 distinct CDR3 sequences, about 92% appearing once. Controls matched for sex and age were healthy donors. The sample originates from a study of CD8 T cells in Susac syndrome. Sequencing was carried out using CD8+ T cells from PBMCs. This receptor was identified in a human donor in good health.

The chain's CDR3 is CASSSQGIGNQPQHF. The CDR3 bases are TGTGCCAGCAGCTCACAGGGGATTGGCAATCAGCCCCAGCATTTT. The chain employs TRBV5-6 and TRBJ1-5; TRBD1 matches at 7 bases. The V gene's germline CDR1 is SGHDT and CDR2 YYEEEE. Unmatched junction bases numbered 5, after V lost 3 bases and J lost 2 bases. CDR3 size: 15 residues.